This T cell receptor (beta chain) was profiled in a study of OX40 agonist ivuxolimab in advanced cancers. General observations from the study: Clonal expansion was seen in CD4+ and CD8+ blood T cells by week 6 at 0.1 to 3.0 mg/kg.

As regards this clone: What it recognizes is unknown.

The V end was cut by 2 bases, the J end by 5 bases, with 12 bases between. The CDR3 has 14 amino acids. Germline V gene sequence: CDR1 LNHDA, CDR2 SQIVND (reference sequence). Clones were read by immunoSEQ multiplex PCR, and TCRdb kept only the in-frame ones, dropping some. The sample records 35,000 to 45,000 clones, under 85% being singletons. The J gene is TRBJ1-1, the V gene TRBV19, with TRBD1 as a possible D gene (6 bases). Sequenced material: CD4+ or CD8+ T cells sorted from blood, taken in a trial of the OX40 agonist ivuxolimab. This sequence was found in an adult with an advanced solid tumor such as melanoma, head and neck, liver or kidney cancer. The CDR3 is CASSIWGRGTEAFF. As DNA, the CDR3 is TGTGCCAGTAGTATATGGGGGCGAGGGACTGAAGCTTTCTTT. The entire variable domain, with the rest obtained from reference TRBV19 and TRBJ1-1, is as follows: DGGITQSPKYLFRKEGQNVTLSCEQNLNHDAMYWYRQDPGQGLRLIYYSQIVNDFQKGDIAEGYSVSREKKESFPLTVTSAQKNPTAFYLCASSIWGRGTEAFFGQGTRLTVV.